Below are 16 T cell receptor beta chains sequenced from a single sample in a study of Ad26.COV2.S vaccination and SARS-CoV-2 variants. Generated by immunoSEQ multiplex PCR, the TCRdb table keeps only in-frame clones and is missing some. The sample includes more than 400,000 clones, roughly 90% seen only once; the top ten take around 1.7%. Treatment defined: over 15 received Ad26.COV2.S at low or high dose, single or two shots; several received placebo; per-sample allocation not given. Sampling was performed 63 days after the first vaccine or placebo injection. The sample was peripheral blood, taken in a trial of Ad26.COV2.S vaccine versus placebo. The receptors come from a person aged 18-60 years who received the Ad26.COV2.S COVID-19 vaccine or a placebo.

Here the CDR3 reads CASGLGYYTEAFF. In DNA, the CDR3 is TGTGCCAGCGGACTTGGTTACTATACTGAAGCTTTCTTT. V usage is TRBV11-2 and J usage is TRBJ1-1; D unclear. The CDR3 covers 13 residues. Germline values: CDR1 SGHAT, CDR2 FQNNGV. The V end lost 8 bases, the J end lost 5 bases, and 15 bases lay between the germline ends. Combining the CDR3 with reference TRBV11-2 and TRBJ1-1 gives the whole variable domain EAGVAQSPRYKIIEKRQSVAFWCNPISGHATLYWYQQILGQGPKLLIQFQNNGVVDDSQLPKDRFSAERLKGVDSTLKIQPAKLEDSAVYLCASGLGYYTEAFFGQGTRLTVV.

The chain recombines TRBV29-1 with TRBJ2-7, with 7 nucleotides matching TRBD1. V lost 4 bases, J lost 0 bases, and 9 bases stayed unmatched. The CDR3 is made up of 15 amino acids. CDR1 and CDR2 from the germline V gene are SQVTM and ANQGSEA. The CDR3 spells CSVAGGQAPSYEQYF. Written as DNA, the CDR3 is TGCAGCGTTGCGGGCGGACAGGCGCCCTCCTACGAGCAGTACTTC.

The V call is TRBV6-5, the J call TRBJ2-7; 9 bases fit TRBD2. The CDR3 extends over 14 amino acids. CDR1 and CDR2 from the germline V gene are MNHEY and SVGAGI. V dropped 6 bases and J dropped 6; count of bases not matched to a gene: 9. DNA of the CDR3: TGTGCCAGCAGCCCAGCGGGGGGACCCTCCGAGCAGTACTTC. It yields the protein CASSPAGGPSEQYF.

The chain has TRBV9 and TRBJ1-3; 8 nucleotides agree with TRBD1. Germline-derived CDR1 and CDR2 are SGDLS and YYNGEE. CDR3 length: 14 amino acids. V lost 0 bases to trimming and J lost 6 bases; unmatched junction nucleotides: 2. The CDR3 region is CASSVGQGLNTIYF. The CDR3 nucleotides are TGTGCCAGCAGCGTAGGACAGGGGCTAAACACCATATATTTT.

This clone was recorded a few times. The chain has TRBV5-1 and TRBJ2-1, with 8 bases that match TRBD2. This CDR3 has 17 residues. Germline trimming cut 4 bases from V and 7 bases from J; bases unmatched to any gene: 16. In germline, CDR1 is SGHRS, CDR2 YFSETQ. The CDR3 here is CASSPELAGWASNEQFF. CDR3 DNA sequence: TGCGCCAGCAGCCCGGAGCTAGCGGGTTGGGCATCGAATGAGCAGTTCTTC. Supplemented by reference TRBV5-1 and TRBJ2-1, the full variable domain reads KAGVTQTPRYLIKTRGQQVTLSCSPISGHRSVSWYQQTPGQGLQFLFEYFSETQRNKGNFPGRFSGRQFSNSRSEMNVSTLELGDSALYLCASSPELAGWASNEQFFGPGTRLTVL.

The chain couples TRBV5-1 to TRBJ1-1; TRBD1 agrees at 7 bases. This CDR3 has 15 amino acids. Germline trimming cut 2 bases from V and 0 bases from J; bases unmatched to any gene: 4. Germline V lookup: CDR1 SGHRS, CDR2 YFSETQ. This CDR3 is CASSFEQGLNTEAFF. The CDR3 bases are TGCGCCAGCAGCTTTGAACAGGGGTTGAACACTGAAGCTTTCTTT.

The CDR3 loop is CASSPGRATNEKLFF. Written as DNA, the CDR3 is TGTGCCAGCAGTCCGGGGCGGGCAACTAATGAAAAACTGTTTTTT. This rearrangement joins TRBV27 to TRBJ1-4; TRBD1 might be the D (5 bases). Germline assignment: CDR1 MNHEY and CDR2 SMNVEV (reference sequence). V was cut by 5 bases and J by 0 bases, with 10 bases left in between. The CDR3 totals 15 residues.

The rearrangement uses TRBV29-1 and TRBJ1-3; TRBD1 aligns across 9 bases. J lost 3 bases, V lost 2 bases, and 5 bases had no gene match. The V gene's germline CDR1 is SQVTM and CDR2 ANQGSEA. CDR3 length: 15 residues. CDR3 residues: CSVEYRGQDGNTIYF. CDR3 DNA: TGCAGCGTTGAATACAGGGGGCAGGATGGAAACACCATATATTTT. The full variable domain, completed using reference TRBV29-1 and TRBJ1-3, is SAVISQKPSRDICQRGTSLTIQCQVDSQVTMMFWYRQQPGQSLTLIATANQGSEATYESGFVIDKFPISRPNLTFSTLTVSNMSPEDSSIYLCSVEYRGQDGNTIYFGEGSWLTVV.

The chain has TRBV15 and TRBJ1-1; D is undetermined. CDR1 LNHNV and CDR2 YYDKDF come from the germline V gene (reference sequence). The CDR3 is 14 residues long. V gave up 5 bases and J gave up 0 bases, with 10 bases separating them. This CDR3 is CATSPSNVNTEAFF. CDR3 DNA sequence: TGTGCCACCAGCCCAAGCAACGTGAACACTGAAGCTTTCTTT.

The rearrangement uses TRBV7-2 and TRBJ1-5; unclear D gene. The CDR3 extends over 15 amino acids. The V gene lost 3 bases and the J gene lost 3 bases, with 12 bases spanning the gap. Germline loops: CDR1 SGHTA, CDR2 FQGNSA. The CDR3 DNA reads as TGTGCCAGCAGCTTGAGGGTGGGGTTCAATCAGCCCCAGCATTTT. Protein sequence: CASSLRVGFNQPQHF.

The rearrangement joins TRBV6-5 to TRBJ2-7; either TRBD1 or TRBD2 may supply D (5 bases each). V shed 3 bases and J shed 1 base, with 10 bases lying between them. The length of the CDR3 is 14 residues. Germline V CDR1 and CDR2: MNHEY, SVGAGI. The CDR3 loop reads CASSYAGSSYEQYF. Here the CDR3 DNA reads TGTGCCAGCAGTTATGCAGGGAGTTCCTACGAGCAGTACTTC.

J is TRBJ1-2 and V is TRBV7-2, with 7 bases fitting TRBD1. The CDR3 contains 18 residues. CDR1 is SGHTA, CDR2 FQGNSA, per germline. The ends lost 4 bases at V and 0 bases at J; junction bases unmatched: 14. As DNA, the CDR3 is TGTGCCAGCAGCTCCCACCGCCAGGGGGTAATGACTAACTATGGCTACACCTTC. Translating gives CASSSHRQGVMTNYGYTF.

Details on this clone: This same CDR3 is encoded by further DNA sequences in the sample. The chain recombines TRBV10-2 with TRBJ2-7; no firm D call. The CDR3 runs 14 residues. Germline V CDR1 and CDR2: WSHSY, SAAADI. The V and J ends lost 7 bases and 0 bases respectively, with 13 bases between them. CDR3 sequence: CASMVSDGSYEQYF. The CDR3 DNA reads as TGCGCCAGCATGGTCTCGGACGGCTCCTACGAGCAGTACTTC.

The chain combines TRBV27 with TRBJ2-3; D gene unclear. The CDR3 has 18 residues. V lost 5 bases to trimming and J lost 1 base, with 22 bases between them. CDR1 and CDR2 from the germline V gene are MNHEY and SMNVEV (reference sequence). The CDR3 DNA reads TGTGCCAGCAGTGTCAGAATGACTCCTATTTTCGGCACAGATACGCAGTATTTT. Translated: CASSVRMTPIFGTDTQYF.

CDR3 coding DNA: TGTGCCAGCAGTTACTATACCGGGACTAGCGGGGGGCAGAACACCGGGGAGCTGTTTTTT. It specifies CASSYYTGTSGGQNTGELFF. The chain carries TRBV6-2 or TRBV6-3 and TRBJ2-2; 15 positions match TRBD2. From germline, CDR1 is MNHEY and CDR2 SVGEGT. This CDR3 is 20 amino acids long. After removal of 1 base from V and 1 base from J, the junction contained 7 bases not matched to a gene.

This sequence joins TRBV7-6 and TRBJ2-6, with D maybe TRBD1 (7 bases). Between the trimmed V and J ends, which lost 5 bases and 3 bases, there was a span of 14 bases. The germline V gene has CDR1 SGHVS and CDR2 FNYEAQ. The CDR3 sequence is 16 residues long. CDR3 coding DNA: TGTGCCAGCAGCCACAGGGGACTGGTTGGGGCCAACGTCCTGACTTTC. Its translation: CASSHRGLVGANVLTF.